These T cell receptor beta chains were read from a single sample in a study of long-term antiretroviral therapy in people with HIV. Clones were sequenced by immunoSEQ multiplex PCR, and TCRdb holds only the in-frame ones, with some missing. The sample consists of tens of thousands of clones, about 80% of them appearing once. The sequenced sample was unsorted PBMCs, obtained 3.4 years after starting antiretroviral therapy. All receptors derive from a man in his thirties or forties with HIV. Both conserved end residues are part of each CDR3. A D gene is named only where the DNA matches it firmly. The size field is filled for only some rows; it gives once, few, many or a size class.

CDR3 protein | CDR3 DNA | J gene | D gene | V gene | clone size
CAWSVLTTPAEAFF | TGTGCCTGGAGTGTACTAACGACTCCGGCTGAAGCTTTCTTT | TRBJ1-1 | - | TRBV30 | -
CASSLDGVGEQYF | TGCGCCAGCAGCTTGGATGGGGTGGGCGAGCAGTACTTC | TRBJ2-7 | - | TRBV5-1 | few
CASSSDSGANVLTF | TGTGCCAGCAGCTCAGACTCTGGGGCCAACGTCCTGACTTTC | TRBJ2-6 | - | TRBV7-2 | -
CAILEGQGYNEQFF | TGTGCCATCTTGGAAGGGCAAGGGTACAATGAGCAGTTCTTC | TRBJ2-1 | - | TRBV10-3 | -
CASSSIPGGPYEQYF | TGTGCCAGCAGCTCGATACCCGGGGGCCCCTACGAGCAGTACTTC | TRBJ2-7 | - | TRBV5-6 | -
CASSVASGLAGRDEQFF | TGTGCCAGCAGCGTAGCTTCGGGACTAGCGGGAAGGGATGAGCAGTTCTTC | TRBJ2-1 | TRBD2 | TRBV9 | -
CASSFTSGSIYEQYF | TGTGCCAGCAGCTTTACTAGCGGGAGTATCTACGAGCAGTACTTC | TRBJ2-7 | TRBD2 | TRBV7-2 | -
CASSQESGANYEQYF | TGCGCCAGCAGCCAAGAGTCGGGGGCGAACTACGAGCAGTACTTC | TRBJ2-7 | - | TRBV4-3 | -
CASSSTGTGHLNTEAFF | TGTGCCAGCAGCAGCACCGGGACAGGCCACTTGAACACTGAAGCTTTCTTT | TRBJ1-1 | TRBD1 | TRBV13 | -
CASSYSREGNTIYF | TGTGCCAGCAGTTACTCGAGAGAAGGAAACACCATATATTTT | TRBJ1-3 | - | TRBV6-5 | once
CASSLGTVTGELFF | TGTGCCAGCAGCTTGGGAACCGTTACCGGGGAGCTGTTTTTT | TRBJ2-2 | - | TRBV5-6 | few
CASSEQTGTAYGYTF | TGTGCCAGCAGTGAGCAGACAGGGACTGCCTATGGCTACACCTTC | TRBJ1-2 | TRBD1 | TRBV6-1 | -
CASSIQGPYGYTF | TGTGCCAGTAGTATCCAGGGTCCCTATGGCTACACCTTC | TRBJ1-2 | - | TRBV19 | -
CASRTLGGSVPDTQYF | TGCGCCAGCAGGACTCTGGGCGGGAGTGTCCCAGATACGCAGTATTTT | TRBJ2-3 | TRBD2 | TRBV10-2 | once
CASSSLGGANEKLFF | TGTGCCAGCAGCTCCCTCGGGGGAGCTAATGAAAAACTGTTTTTT | TRBJ1-4 | - | TRBV7-9 | few
CASSETAGGTEAFF | TGTGCCAGCAGTGAAACGGCAGGGGGCACTGAAGCTTTCTTT | TRBJ1-1 | TRBD1 | TRBV2 | -
CASSSEEGGRVAKNIQYF | TGTGCCAGCAGCTCCGAGGAGGGAGGCAGGGTCGCCAAAAACATTCAGTACTTC | TRBJ2-4 | - | TRBV7-9 | -
CASSGRGSDTQYF | TGTGCCAGCAGCGGGAGAGGGTCAGATACGCAGTATTTT | TRBJ2-3 | TRBD2 | TRBV19 | -
CASSIRLDEQYF | TGTGCCAGTAGTATTCGCCTTGACGAGCAGTACTTC | TRBJ2-7 | - | TRBV19 | -
CASSEFAQGAKKEKLFF | TGTGCCAGCAGTGAGTTCGCACAGGGGGCGAAGAAGGAAAAACTGTTTTTT | TRBJ1-4 | TRBD1 | TRBV25-1 | few
CASSPLAGVKQYF | TGTGCCAGCAGCCCCCTAGCGGGAGTTAAGCAGTACTTC | TRBJ2-7 | TRBD2 | TRBV7-6 | few
CASSSGQGPSGANVLTF | TGTGCCAGCAGTAGCGGACAGGGTCCCTCTGGGGCCAACGTCCTGACTTTC | TRBJ2-6 | TRBD1 | TRBV7-6 | -
CAISERGIETQYF | TGTGCCATCTCCGAGCGGGGTATAGAGACCCAGTACTTC | TRBJ2-5 | TRBD2 | TRBV10-3 | -
CAWTSKRLRDTGELFF | TGTGCCTGGACGTCAAAGCGGCTCAGGGACACCGGGGAGCTGTTTTTT | TRBJ2-2 | - | TRBV30 | once
CASSLGTGTLNQPQHF | TGTGCCAGCAGCTTAGGTACCGGGACACTGAATCAGCCCCAGCATTTT | TRBJ1-5 | - | TRBV7-9 | -
CASSPLAGGGEQYF | TGTGCCAGCAGCCCCTTAGCGGGAGGGGGCGAGCAGTACTTC | TRBJ2-7 | TRBD2 | TRBV7-3 | -
CASSEGSRQTTGELFF | TGTGCCAGCAGTGAGGGCAGCCGGCAGACAACCGGGGAGCTGTTTTTT | TRBJ2-2 | - | TRBV2 | once
CASSVGRTGHGYTF | TGTGCCAGCAGCGTAGGGCGGACGGGGCATGGCTACACCTTC | TRBJ1-2 | - | TRBV9 | once
CASSEEDWGVYEQYF | TGTGCCAGCAGTGAAGAGGATTGGGGTGTTTACGAGCAGTACTTC | TRBJ2-7 | - | TRBV6-1 | -
CASSFQREETQYF | TGCGCCAGCAGCTTTCAGAGAGAAGAGACCCAGTACTTC | TRBJ2-5 | - | TRBV5-1 | -
CATSRPGQGYGYTF | TGTGCCACCAGCAGGCCTGGACAGGGGTATGGCTACACCTTC | TRBJ1-2 | TRBD1 | TRBV15 | few
CASSRQRANTEAFF | TGTGCCAGCAGTAGACAAAGGGCGAACACTGAAGCTTTCTTT | TRBJ1-1 | - | TRBV28 | -
CASSEASVRFAQFF | TGTGCCAGCAGTGAAGCCTCGGTCCGGTTTGCGCAGTTCTTC | TRBJ2-1 | - | TRBV6-1 | -
CASSLGQTDEQYF | TGTGCCAGCAGCTTAGGACAGACCGACGAGCAGTACTTC | TRBJ2-7 | - | TRBV7-9 | -
CASSPPGGRQETQYF | TGTGCCAGCAGCCCCCCCGGGGGTAGGCAAGAGACCCAGTACTTC | TRBJ2-5 | - | TRBV7-2 | -
CASSLYQGSEAFF | TGTGCCAGCAGTTTATATCAGGGGTCTGAAGCTTTCTTT | TRBJ1-1 | - | TRBV27 | -
CASMEAGSKNEQFF | TGCGCCAGCATGGAAGCGGGATCCAAGAATGAGCAGTTCTTC | TRBJ2-1 | TRBD2 | TRBV10-2 | few